These 13 T cell receptor beta chains were sequenced from one sample in a study of radiation and T cells in renal cell carcinoma. Time point denoted: blood 2 weeks post-SBRT. Treatment here: 15 Gy SBRT to primary tumor, nephrectomy 4 weeks later. TCRdb keeps only in-frame clones here, not all; method: immunoSEQ multiplex PCR. The sample comprises approximately 120,000 clones, approximately 85% of which are singletons, and roughly 6% rests with the top ten. The sequenced sample was blood, obtained from a patient whose treatment included radiotherapy and nephrectomy. The receptor source for this set is a man aged 45 to 65 with renal cell carcinoma.

V gene TRBV27 combines with J gene TRBJ2-6, with D uncertain. The CDR3 has 13 amino acids. Trimming stripped 2 bases from V and 3 bases from J, with 2 bases between. Germline CDR1 reads MNHEY; CDR2 reads SMNVEV (reference sequence). The CDR3 region is CASSLVGANVLTF. In nucleotides, the CDR3 is TGTGCCAGCAGTTTAGTTGGGGCCAACGTCCTGACTTTC. The complete variable domain, with remaining parts taken from reference TRBV27 and TRBJ2-6, reads EAQVTQNPRYLITVTGKKLTVTCSQNMNHEYMSWYRQDPGLGLRQIYYSMNVEVTDKGDVPEGYKVSRKEKRNFPLILESPSPNQTSLYFCASSLVGANVLTFGAGSRLTVL.

The V and J genes are TRBV7-9 and TRBJ2-1, with D perhaps matching TRBD2 (5 bases). There are 15 residues in the CDR3. The V gene's germline CDR1 is SEHNR and CDR2 FQNEAQ (reference sequence). V was clipped by 1 base and J by 6 bases, with 13 bases between them. The CDR3 coding sequence is TGTGCCAGCAGCTTAGAGTTCGGGATCCCCAATGAGCAGTTCTTC. Translated: CASSLEFGIPNEQFF.

This clone was observed a few times. The V call is TRBV4-3, the J call TRBJ1-5; no reliable D call. The ends were cut back, 0 bases at V and 0 bases at J, with 9 bases in the middle. The CDR3 has 16 amino acids. The V gene's germline CDR1 is LGHNA and CDR2 YSLEER. As DNA, the CDR3 is TGCGCCAGCAGCCAAGACAGGTTTAATAGCAATCAGCCCCAGCATTTT. This codes for CASSQDRFNSNQPQHF.

The V gene is TRBV7-6, the J gene TRBJ2-7; 11 positions match TRBD2. Germline assignment: CDR1 SGHVS and CDR2 FNYEAQ. The junction had 16 bases not matched to a gene; V was cut back by 4 bases and J by 2 bases. The CDR3 is 19 residues long. The CDR3 sequence: CASSWGVGTSGIRAYEQYF. The CDR3 DNA reads as TGTGCCAGCAGCTGGGGGGTCGGGACTAGCGGCATACGGGCCTACGAGCAGTACTTC. The full variable domain, its missing parts supplied by reference TRBV7-6 and TRBJ2-7, is GAGVSQSPRYKVTKRGQDVALRCDPISGHVSLYWYRQALGQGPEFLTYFNYEAQQDKSGLPNDRFSAERPEGSISTLTIQRTEQRDSAMYRCASSWGVGTSGIRAYEQYFGPGTRLTVT.

Points on this clone: One end of the junction varies from germline; a read error may be responsible. This chain joins TRBV25-1 and TRBJ2-3; TRBD1 aligns across 7 bases. The CDR3 length is 13 residues. Germline values: CDR1 MGHDK, CDR2 SYGVNS. This chain's CDR3 is CASSEVGQVRTDF. The DNA of the CDR3 is TGTGCCAGCAGTGAAGTCGGACAGGTTCGTACGGATTTT.

This chain uses TRBV7-9 with TRBJ1-2; 10 bases match TRBD1. V trimming: 3 bases; J trimming: 5 bases; junction bases outside the gene matches: 3. Germline CDR1 SEHNR, CDR2 FQNEAQ (reference sequence). The CDR3 has 14 amino acids. CDR3 loop: CASSLGQGKYGYTF. The CDR3 DNA is TGTGCCAGCAGCTTGGGACAGGGGAAGTATGGCTACACCTTC. Full variable domain (rest looked up from reference TRBV7-9 and TRBJ1-2): DTGVSQNPRHKITKRGQNVTFRCDPISEHNRLYWYRQTLGQGPEFLTYFQNEAQLEKSRLLSDRFSAERPKGSFSTLEIQRTEQGDSAMYLCASSLGQGKYGYTFGSGTRLTVV.

This clone was observed a handful of times. This chain joins TRBV6-6 and TRBJ2-2; 11 bases match TRBD1. Unmatched junction bases numbered 6, after V lost 8 bases and J lost 7 bases. Germline V lookup: CDR1 MNHNY, CDR2 SVGAGI (reference sequence). The CDR3 has 14 amino acids. Here the CDR3 reads CASERDRGVGELFF. The CDR3 DNA follows: TGTGCCAGCGAAAGGGACAGGGGGGTCGGGGAGCTGTTTTTT.

This chain joins TRBV2 and TRBJ1-5; D is uncertain. This CDR3 has 13 residues. V was pared by 2 bases and J by 3 bases, with 5 bases between. The germline V gene has CDR1 SNHLY and CDR2 FYNNEI. The CDR3 bases are TGTGCCAGCAGTGAAACATACAATCAGCCCCAGCATTTT. The encoded protein is CASSETYNQPQHF.

The chain employs TRBV18 and TRBJ1-4, with D hard to call. CDR3 length: 13 residues. V was shortened by 7 bases and J by 0 bases, with 6 bases between the two germline ends. The germline V gene encodes CDR1 KGHSH and CDR2 LQKENI. The CDR3 DNA reads TGTGCCAGCTGCTTTACAACTAATGAAAAACTGTTTTTT. Translation: CASCFTTNEKLFF.

The rearrangement joins TRBV6-5 to TRBJ1-2; no definite D call. Per germline, CDR1 MNHEY and CDR2 SVGAGI. This CDR3 is built from 13 residues. Trimming left V 5 bases short and J 5 bases short, with 12 bases between. The DNA for the CDR3 is TGTGCCAGCAGTCGCCTTTCGGGATATGGCTACACCTTC. It yields the protein CASSRLSGYGYTF.

The chain employs TRBV7-4 and TRBJ1-4; D possibly corresponds to TRBD1 (6 bases). Germline V gene data show CDR1 as SGHVT and CDR2 as SQSDAQ. V lost 1 base, J lost 5 bases, and 20 bases lay in between. CDR3 size: 18 residues. The CDR3 nucleotides are TGTGCCAGCAGCTTAGAGGGAGGGGAACAGGGATCAAATGAAAAACTGTTTTTT. It is translated as CASSLEGGEQGSNEKLFF.

This chain joins TRBV9 and TRBJ1-6; tentative D call: TRBD1 (5 bases). V gave up 3 bases and J gave up 5 bases, with 12 bases separating them. Germline V gives CDR1 SGDLS, CDR2 YYNGEE. The CDR3 is 15 amino acids. The CDR3 nucleotides read TGTGCCAGCAGCGGCGGGGCGCCGAATAATTCACCCCTCCACTTT. Its translation: CASSGGAPNNSPLHF.

The V gene is TRBV5-4, the J gene TRBJ2-5, with D maybe TRBD1 (5 bases). The V gene's germline CDR1 is SGHNT and CDR2 YYREEE (reference sequence). This CDR3 comprises 13 residues. Trimming shortened V by 0 bases and J by 6 bases, and 9 bases separated the two germline ends. The DNA for the CDR3 is TGTGCCAGCAGCTTGGGGCAGGGTCAGACCCAGTACTTC. Its protein is CASSLGQGQTQYF.